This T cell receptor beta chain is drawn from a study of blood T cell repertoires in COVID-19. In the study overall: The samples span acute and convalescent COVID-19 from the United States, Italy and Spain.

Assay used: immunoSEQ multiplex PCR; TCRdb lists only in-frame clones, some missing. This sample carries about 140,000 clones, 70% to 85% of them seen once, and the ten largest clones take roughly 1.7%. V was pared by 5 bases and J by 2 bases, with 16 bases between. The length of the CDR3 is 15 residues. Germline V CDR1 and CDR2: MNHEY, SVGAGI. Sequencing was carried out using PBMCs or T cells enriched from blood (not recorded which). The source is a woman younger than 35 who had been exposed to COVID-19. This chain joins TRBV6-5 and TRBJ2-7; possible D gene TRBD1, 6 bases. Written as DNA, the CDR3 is TGTGCCAGCAGTCCACGACAGGCGATGACCTACGAGCAGTACTTC. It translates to CASSPRQAMTYEQYF.